The following is a T cell receptor beta chain sequence with its context. Measured with immunoSEQ multiplex PCR; TCRdb has only the in-frame clones, and not every one. The profile shows under 70,000 clones, 85% to 95% of them singletons. The sample originates from a study of T cell changes during pregnancy in multiple sclerosis. The CDR3 extends over 13 amino acids. The germline CDR1 and CDR2 sequences are SQVTM and ANQGSEA. The chain employs TRBV29-1 and TRBJ2-2; TRBD1 agrees at 8 bases. This receptor was identified in a female donor in good health, enrolled as a control in a pregnancy study. This specimen was peripheral blood, taken in the third trimester of pregnancy. In DNA form, the CDR3 reads TGCACGGGACAGGTTTCGAACACCGGGGAGCTGTTTTTT. Translated, it gives CTGQVSNTGELFF.